These 8 T cell receptor beta chains were sequenced from one sample in a study of a mutant IDH1 vaccine in newly diagnosed glioma. The antigens of these receptors remain unknown. The time point was: week 11, during vaccination. Every vaccine dose comprised 300 ug of mutant IDH1 20-mer peptide plus topical imiquimod. Sequencing was performed with immunoSEQ multiplex PCR; in TCRdb, only in-frame clones are kept and a portion is missing. This table has 50,000 to 65,000 clones, approximately 84% appearing once. The input for sequencing was PBMCs, taken from a glioma patient whose treatment included an IDH1 peptide vaccine. The receptors derive from a woman aged 50 to 60 with glioma.

This clone was recorded once. The chain has TRBV5-6 and TRBJ1-2; the match to TRBD1 covers 8 bases. Looked up from germline, CDR1 is SGHDT and CDR2 is YYEEEE. This CDR3 is 15 amino acids long. The V and J ends lost 4 bases and 4 bases, in that order; junction bases with no gene match: 9. CDR3 DNA sequence: TGTGCCAGCAGCCCCGACGGACAGGGCGTCTATGGCTACACCTTC. Its translation is CASSPDGQGVYGYTF.

This clone was seen once. V gene TRBV6-4 combines with J gene TRBJ2-2, with no clear D. Germline loops: CDR1 MRHNA, CDR2 SNTAGT. The CDR3 length is 13 residues. Trimming shortened V by 4 bases and J by 6 bases, and 9 bases separated the two germline ends. The CDR3: CASSGRVAGELFF. The DNA for the CDR3 is TGTGCCAGCAGTGGCCGGGTGGCCGGGGAGCTGTTTTTT.

This clone counts as medium-sized. The J gene is TRBJ1-4, the V gene TRBV2; unclear D gene. This CDR3 has 15 residues. Germline-derived CDR1 and CDR2 are SNHLY and FYNNEI. Trimming shortened V by 8 bases and J by 3 bases, and 16 bases separated the two germline ends. Here the CDR3 DNA reads TGTGCCAGCTCGGCGGGGTTGATGGCTAATGAAAAACTGTTTTTT. The encoded protein is CASSAGLMANEKLFF.

The chain joins TRBV5-4 to TRBJ1-6; 7 bases align to TRBD1. The CDR3 totals 15 residues. V dropped 2 bases and J dropped 8; count of bases not matched to a gene: 7. From germline, CDR1 is SGHNT and CDR2 YYREEE (reference sequence). The CDR3 DNA follows: TGTGCCAGCAGCTTACGGGACAGACAATATTCACCCCTCCACTTT. Translated: CASSLRDRQYSPLHF.

In this sample, this clone turned up once. This chain links TRBV7-9 with TRBJ1-1, with TRBD1 matching over 8 bases. V dropped 5 bases and J dropped 6; count of bases not matched to a gene: 14. Per the germline V gene, CDR1 is SEHNR and CDR2 is FQNEAQ (reference sequence). This CDR3 is 16 amino acids long. CDR3 DNA: TGTGCCAGCAGCCCCCCCCGGACAGGGTTGACGGCTGAAGCTTTCTTT. It translates to CASSPPRTGLTAEAFF.

This chain links TRBV27 with TRBJ1-1, with D possibly being TRBD1 (5 bases). Germline CDR1 and CDR2: MNHEY and SMNVEV (reference sequence). Trimming took off 6 bases at V and 6 bases at J, with 20 bases between the two ends. The CDR3 covers 15 residues. The CDR3 loop reads CASSGFRVSSAEAFF. DNA of the CDR3: TGTGCCAGCAGCGGGTTCAGGGTCAGCAGCGCTGAAGCTTTCTTT.

The chain uses TRBV5-1 and TRBJ2-7; 8 bases align to TRBD2. V was pared by 4 bases and J by 3 bases, with 9 bases of the junction left unmatched. The CDR3 is made up of 15 amino acids. Germline V gene lookup returns CDR1 SGHRS and CDR2 YFSETQ. CDR3 nucleotide sequence: TGCGCCAGCAGCCCCACGACTAGCGCCTTCTACGAGCAGTACTTC. Translated: CASSPTTSAFYEQYF.

The rearrangement links TRBV6-7 to TRBJ2-7; 10 bases align to TRBD2. TRBV6-7 falls under the ORF class, with uncertain function. Trimming at V came to 6 bases and at J to 2 bases, leaving 13 bases not matched to a gene. The length of the CDR3 is 17 residues. The CDR3 region has the DNA TGTGCCAGCAGCCAAAGGCTAGCGGGGGATCAGCCCTACGAGCAGTACTTC. It encodes CASSQRLAGDQPYEQYF.